This T cell receptor (beta chain) was sequenced during a study of blood T cell repertoires in COVID-19. Study context: There were acute and convalescent COVID-19 samples, and they came from the United States, Italy and Spain.

Authors' data handling: Using reference gene primer amplification, nucleated cell counts were estimated. The repertoire was sequenced with immunoSEQ multiplex PCR; TCRdb's copy has only in-frame clones and lacks some. The DNA was the basis for D and trimming; V, J and clone size are from that table. The sample lists fewer than 250,000 clones, approximately 83% occurring once. This clone came up once. The V gene's germline CDR1 is ENHRY and CDR2 SYGVKD. This CDR3 region has 15 residues. V lost 6 bases to trimming and J lost 4 bases; unmatched junction nucleotides: 10. Sequenced: peripheral blood. The sequence came from a woman between 45 and 60 years old with acute or convalescent COVID-19. The rearrangement joins TRBV10-3 to TRBJ2-5; 8 bases line up with TRBD1. CDR3 sequence: CAIREGQVAGETQYF. CDR3 nucleotide sequence: TGTGCCATCAGGGAGGGACAGGTGGCGGGAGAGACCCAGTACTTC.